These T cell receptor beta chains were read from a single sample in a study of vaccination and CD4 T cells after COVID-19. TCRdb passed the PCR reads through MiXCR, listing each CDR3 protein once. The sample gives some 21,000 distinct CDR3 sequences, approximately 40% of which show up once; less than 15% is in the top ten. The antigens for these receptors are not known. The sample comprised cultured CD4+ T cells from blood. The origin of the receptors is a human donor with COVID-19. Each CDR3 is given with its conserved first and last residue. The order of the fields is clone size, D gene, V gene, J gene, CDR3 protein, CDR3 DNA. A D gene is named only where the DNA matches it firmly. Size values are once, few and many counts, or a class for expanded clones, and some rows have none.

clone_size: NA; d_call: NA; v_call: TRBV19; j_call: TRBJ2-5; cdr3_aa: CASSSRSGDSDSSRGKKTQYF; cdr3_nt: TGTGCCAGTAGCAGCCGTTCGGGGGACAGTGATTCTAGTAGAGGAAAAAAGACCCAGTACTTC
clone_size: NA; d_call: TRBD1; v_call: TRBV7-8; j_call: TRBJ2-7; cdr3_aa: CASSLTVTGQGRSEQYF; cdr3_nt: TGTGCCAGCAGCCTTACCGTTACTGGACAGGGGAGGAGTGAGCAGTACTTC
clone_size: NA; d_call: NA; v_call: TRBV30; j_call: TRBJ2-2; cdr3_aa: CAWSVGGGELFF; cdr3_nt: TGTGCCTGGAGTGTGGGTGGCGGGGAGCTGTTTTTT
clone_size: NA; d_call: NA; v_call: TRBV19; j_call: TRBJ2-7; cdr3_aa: CASSYLGSSYEQYF; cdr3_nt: TGTGCCAGTAGCTACCTAGGGTCCTCGTACGAGCAGTACTTC
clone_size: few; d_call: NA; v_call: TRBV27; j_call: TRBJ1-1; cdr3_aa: CASSLRLITEAFF; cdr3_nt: TGTGCCAGCAGTTTACGACTGATCACTGAAGCTTTCTTT
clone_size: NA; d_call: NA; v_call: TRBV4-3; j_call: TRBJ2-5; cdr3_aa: CASSRTQGGGETQYF; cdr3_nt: TGCGCCAGCAGCCGTACGCAGGGGGGCGGAGAGACCCAGTACTTC
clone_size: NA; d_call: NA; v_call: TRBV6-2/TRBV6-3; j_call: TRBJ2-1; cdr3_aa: CASTLDGYNEQFF; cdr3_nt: TGTGCCAGCACCTTAGACGGTTACAATGAGCAGTTCTTC
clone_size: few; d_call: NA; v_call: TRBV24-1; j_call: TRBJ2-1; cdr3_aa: CATSDPKAGSEQFF; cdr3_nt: TGTGCCACCAGTGATCCTAAGGCAGGGTCTGAGCAGTTCTTC
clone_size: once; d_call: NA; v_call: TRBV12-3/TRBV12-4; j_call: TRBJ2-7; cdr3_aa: CASSLWLGSYSYEQYF; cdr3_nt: TGTGCCAGCAGTTTATGGTTGGGAAGCTACTCCTACGAGCAGTACTTC
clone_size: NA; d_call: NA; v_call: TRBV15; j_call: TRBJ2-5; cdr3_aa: CATSRGRQETQYF; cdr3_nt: TGTGCCACCAGCAGAGGGCGACAAGAGACCCAGTACTTC
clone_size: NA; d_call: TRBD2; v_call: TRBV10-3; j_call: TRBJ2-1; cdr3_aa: CAISGRESSYNEQFF; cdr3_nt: TGTGCCATCAGTGGGCGGGAGAGCTCCTACAATGAGCAGTTCTTC
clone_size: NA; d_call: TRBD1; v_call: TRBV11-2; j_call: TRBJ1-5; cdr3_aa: CASSPGTGGSHQPQHF; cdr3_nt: TGTGCCAGCAGCCCGGGGACAGGGGGATCACATCAGCCCCAGCATTTT
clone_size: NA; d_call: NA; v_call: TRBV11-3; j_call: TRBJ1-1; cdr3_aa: CASSDYRVTGTEAFF; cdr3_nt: TGTGCCAGCAGCGATTACAGGGTGACGGGCACTGAAGCTTTCTTT
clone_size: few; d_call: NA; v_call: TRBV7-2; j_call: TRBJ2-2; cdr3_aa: CASSLGGVRGTGELFF; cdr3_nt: TGTGCCAGCAGCTTAGGCGGGGTCAGGGGCACCGGGGAGCTGTTTTTT
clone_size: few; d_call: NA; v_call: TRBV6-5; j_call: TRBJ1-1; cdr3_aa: CASSYPGSHTEAFF; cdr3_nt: TGTGCCAGCAGTTACCCGGGGAGTCACACTGAAGCTTTCTTT
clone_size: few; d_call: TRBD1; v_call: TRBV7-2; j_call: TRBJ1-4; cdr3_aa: CASSQRHRGLEKLFF; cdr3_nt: TGTGCCAGCAGCCAACGACACAGGGGGCTTGAAAAACTGTTTTTT
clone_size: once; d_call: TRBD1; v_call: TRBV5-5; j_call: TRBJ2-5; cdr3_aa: CASSPRQGQGGETQYF; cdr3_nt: TGTGCCAGCAGCCCCAGACAGGGACAGGGTGGAGAGACCCAGTACTTC
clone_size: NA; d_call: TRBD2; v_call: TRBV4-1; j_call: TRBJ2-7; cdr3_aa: CASSQDLSGANSYEQYF; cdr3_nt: TGCGCCAGCAGCCAAGACCTGAGCGGGGCCAACTCCTACGAGCAGTACTTC
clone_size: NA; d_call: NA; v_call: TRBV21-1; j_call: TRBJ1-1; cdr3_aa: CASSKDSGVGTEAFF; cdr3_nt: TGTGCCAGCAGCAAAGATTCTGGGGTAGGCACTGAAGCTTTCTTT
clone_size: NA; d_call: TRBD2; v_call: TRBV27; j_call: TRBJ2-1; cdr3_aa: CASSLLGPAGDNEQFF; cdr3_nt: TGTGCCAGCAGTTTATTGGGTCCAGCGGGGGACAATGAGCAGTTCTTC
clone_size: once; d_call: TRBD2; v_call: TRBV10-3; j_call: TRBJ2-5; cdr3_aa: CAIRAAGFQETQYF; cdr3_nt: TGTGCCATCAGGGCAGCGGGGTTCCAAGAGACCCAGTACTTC
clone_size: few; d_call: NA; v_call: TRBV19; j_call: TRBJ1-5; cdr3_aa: CASSTSTVEYQPQHF; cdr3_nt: TGTGCCAGTAGTACCTCGACAGTAGAATATCAGCCCCAGCATTTT
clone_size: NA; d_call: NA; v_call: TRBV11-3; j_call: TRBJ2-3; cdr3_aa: CASSLGLTALGDTQYF; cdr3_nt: TGTGCCAGCAGCTTAGGTTTGACGGCCCTCGGAGATACGCAGTATTTT